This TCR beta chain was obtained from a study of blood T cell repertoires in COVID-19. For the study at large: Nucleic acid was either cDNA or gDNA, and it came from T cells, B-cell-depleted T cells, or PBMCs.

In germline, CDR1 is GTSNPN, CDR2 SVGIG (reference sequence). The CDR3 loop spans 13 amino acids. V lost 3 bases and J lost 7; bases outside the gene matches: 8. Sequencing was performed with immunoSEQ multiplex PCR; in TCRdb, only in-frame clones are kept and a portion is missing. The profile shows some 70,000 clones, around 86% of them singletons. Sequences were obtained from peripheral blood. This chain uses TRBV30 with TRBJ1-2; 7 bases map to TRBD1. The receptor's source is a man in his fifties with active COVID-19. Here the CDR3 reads CAWRGQYGSGYTF. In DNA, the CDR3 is TGTGCCTGGAGGGGACAGTATGGGAGTGGCTACACCTTC. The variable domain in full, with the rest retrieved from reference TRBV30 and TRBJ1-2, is SQTIHQWPATLVQPVGSPLSLECTVEGTSNPNLYWYRQAAGRGLQLLFYSVGIGQISSEVPQNLSASRPQDRQFILSSKKLLLSDSGFYLCAWRGQYGSGYTFGSGTRLTVV.